This T cell receptor (beta chain) derives from a study of T cell changes during pregnancy in multiple sclerosis. The CDR3 has 12 amino acids. V was clipped by 11 bases and J by 9 bases; unmatched bases: 4. In germline, CDR1 is MDHEN, CDR2 SYDVKM. The data were produced by immunoSEQ multiplex PCR, yet TCRdb's version contains in-frame clones alone and is incomplete. The sample holds some 60,000 clones, 85% to 95% seen once. The receptor was isolated from a female donor with multiple sclerosis, enrolled in a pregnancy study. Here the sequenced sample was peripheral blood, taken after pregnancy. This chain links TRBV28 with TRBJ2-1; TRBD2 matches at 13 bases. CDR3 sequence reads: CAGLAGDGEQFF. CDR3 in DNA: TGTGCCGGACTAGCGGGAGATGGTGAGCAGTTCTTC.